By share of the sample, the clone carrying this T cell receptor (beta chain) is medium-sized. Its antigen is currently unknown. The sample belongs to a study of PD-1 blockade in mismatch repair-deficient tumors. On the study more broadly: Enrolled about 2012-2016, patients had progressing, pretreated mismatch repair-deficient cancers of about a dozen types.

Mismatch repair deficiency was confirmed in all patients, by PCR or immunohistochemistry. Broader study findings: Rapid post-treatment expansion, then contraction, generally preceding radiologic response, marked tumor-resident clones.

Libraries were prepared by immunoSEQ multiplex PCR; TCRdb keeps only in-frame clonotypes and omits some of them. The repertoire holds about 39,000 clones, approximately 88% seen once, with around 1% in the top ten. V was trimmed by 1 base and J by 5 bases, leaving 17 bases between them. The CDR3 is made up of 16 amino acids. Germline loops: CDR1 SEHNR, CDR2 FQNEAQ (reference sequence). The sequences come from PBMCs, collected roughly 40 weeks after starting pembrolizumab. This clonotype originated in an adult with mismatch repair-deficient cancer. The chain combines TRBV7-9 with TRBJ1-1; maybe TRBD1 (5 bases). The CDR3 reads CASSLGSAGSETEAFF. For the CDR3, the DNA is TGTGCCAGCAGCTTAGGTTCTGCAGGGTCTGAAACTGAAGCTTTCTTT.